This T cell receptor (beta chain) was captured by sequencing in a study of shared clonotypes between healthy human individuals. Across the study: Donor composition was a couple of women and three men, aged 18 to 49.

Germline lookup yields CDR1 SGHNT and CDR2 YYREEE (reference sequence). This CDR3 has 15 residues. With 2 bases removed from V and 0 bases from J, the gap between germline ends came to 10 bases. The repertoire was sequenced with immunoSEQ multiplex PCR; TCRdb's copy has only in-frame clones and lacks some. This table has 800,000 to 1,200,000 clones, about 80% appearing once. The sequenced material came from memory CD4+ T cells from PBMCs. Subset given: CD45RA-negative fraction. The chain employs TRBV5-4 and TRBJ2-3; D gene unclear. The source of this sequence is a man between 18 and 35 years old in good health. Some clones in this sample may be carry-over from other donors' samples. The CDR3 DNA follows: TGTGCCAGCAGCTTAAGTTTCTCTAGCACAGATACGCAGTATTTT. Amino acid sequence: CASSLSFSSTDTQYF.